The 8 T cell receptor beta chains given below trace back to one sample, sequenced in a study of OX40 agonist ivuxolimab in advanced cancers. The method was immunoSEQ multiplex PCR; TCRdb's version includes in-frame clones alone and lacks a portion of them. Of approximately 80,000 clones listed, about 90% are singletons. This specimen was CD4+ or CD8+ T cells sorted from blood, taken in a trial of the OX40 agonist ivuxolimab. The receptors come from an adult with an advanced solid tumor such as melanoma, head and neck, liver or kidney cancer.

The J gene is TRBJ2-1, the V gene TRBV11-3; 8 positions agree with TRBD2. Per germline, CDR1 SGHNT and CDR2 YENEEA. J gave up 7 bases and V 4 bases, and 6 bases lay outside the gene matches. The CDR3 totals 14 residues. The CDR3 here is CASSSGGAVNEQFF. CDR3 DNA: TGTGCCAGCAGCTCCGGGGGGGCTGTTAATGAGCAGTTCTTC.

V usage is TRBV6-4 and J usage is TRBJ2-5; the match to TRBD1 covers 10 bases. The V gene's germline CDR1 is MRHNA and CDR2 SNTAGT. The trim removed 4 bases at V and 4 bases at J, leaving 0 bases unmatched. The CDR3 is 13 amino acids. CDR3 loop: CASSGDRGETQYF. DNA of the CDR3: TGTGCCAGCAGTGGGGACAGGGGAGAGACCCAGTACTTC.

In nucleotides, the CDR3 is TGTGCCAGCAGCGTAACAGGGGCGAACACTGAAGCTTTCTTT. Its translation is CASSVTGANTEAFF. The chain joins TRBV5-4 to TRBJ1-1; TRBD1 agrees at 7 bases. This CDR3 is 14 amino acids long. Germline V gene sequence: CDR1 SGHNT, CDR2 YYREEE (reference sequence). V was pared by 4 bases and J by 1 base, with 4 bases of the junction left unmatched. The whole variable domain, filled in from reference TRBV5-4 and TRBJ1-1, reads ETGVTQSPTHLIKTRGQQVTLRCSSQSGHNTVSWYQQALGQGPQFIFQYYREEENGRGNFPPRFSGLQFPNYSSELNVNALELDDSALYLCASSVTGANTEAFFGQGTRLTVV.

The CDR3 loop reads CASSLFWGSETQYF. CDR3 sequence (DNA): TGTGCCAGCAGCTTGTTTTGGGGATCAGAGACCCAGTACTTC. The chain carries TRBV5-4 and TRBJ2-5; D is ambiguous. Trimming took 1 base from V and 4 from J, leaving 11 bases between them. CDR1 is SGHNT, CDR2 YYREEE, per germline (reference sequence). The CDR3 consists of 14 residues.

There are a few counts of this clone. The chain combines TRBV29-1 with TRBJ1-2; D uncertain. Trimming shortened V by 1 base and J by 5 bases, and 17 bases separated the two germline ends. Germline loops: CDR1 SQVTM, CDR2 ANQGSEA. The CDR3 sequence is 15 residues long. CDR3 sequence reads: CSVEAPLGEIYGYTF. CDR3 DNA: TGCAGCGTTGAAGCCCCCCTGGGAGAAATTTATGGCTACACCTTC.

This chain links TRBV4-2 with TRBJ1-5; D is unresolved. The CDR3 runs 15 residues. Germline V lookup: CDR1 LGHNA, CDR2 YNFKEQ. Trimming took off 1 base at V and 3 bases at J, with 10 bases between the two ends. In DNA form, the CDR3 reads TGTGCCAGCAGCCAAGGGCAGAATCCCAATCAGCCCCAGCATTTT. Translation: CASSQGQNPNQPQHF.

This clone came up a few times. The chain carries TRBV19 and TRBJ2-1, with 12 bases matching TRBD2. Germline V CDR1 and CDR2: LNHDA, SQIVND (reference sequence). The CDR3 runs 16 residues. After removal of 6 bases from V and 10 bases from J, the junction contained 13 bases not matched to a gene. The CDR3 DNA reads as TGTGCCAGTAGCCCCCTCGGGACTAGCGGGCTCCGAGAGCAGTTCTTC. Translating it yields CASSPLGTSGLREQFF.

The chain recombines TRBV28 with TRBJ2-5; D call uncertain. Trimming removed 9 bases at V and 3 bases at J, with 8 bases between. The CDR3 spans 11 residues. From germline, CDR1 is MDHEN and CDR2 SYDVKM. The CDR3 DNA follows: TGTGCCAGTCGACTGAAAGAGACCCAGTACTTC. Residues: CASRLKETQYF.